Described below is a single T cell receptor (beta chain) sequence and its context. Sequencing was performed with immunoSEQ multiplex PCR; in TCRdb, only in-frame clones are kept and a portion is missing. The sample includes a few hundred thousand clones, approximately 91% of them seen just once. This sample stems from a study of blood T cell repertoires in COVID-19. In the study overall: Whether acute or convalescent, the COVID-19 samples came from the United States, Italy and Spain.

Looked up from germline, CDR1 is DFQATT and CDR2 is SNEGSKA (reference sequence). V lost 3 bases and J 0 bases, leaving 11 bases between the germline ends. The CDR3 totals 14 residues. This clonotype originated in a woman younger than 45 who had been exposed to COVID-19. This chain links TRBV20-1 with TRBJ1-1; D is undetermined. The sequenced material came from PBMCs or T cells enriched from blood (not recorded which). The CDR3 spells CSASSGRMNTEAFF. The CDR3 DNA follows: TGCAGTGCTAGTAGCGGCAGGATGAACACTGAAGCTTTCTTT.